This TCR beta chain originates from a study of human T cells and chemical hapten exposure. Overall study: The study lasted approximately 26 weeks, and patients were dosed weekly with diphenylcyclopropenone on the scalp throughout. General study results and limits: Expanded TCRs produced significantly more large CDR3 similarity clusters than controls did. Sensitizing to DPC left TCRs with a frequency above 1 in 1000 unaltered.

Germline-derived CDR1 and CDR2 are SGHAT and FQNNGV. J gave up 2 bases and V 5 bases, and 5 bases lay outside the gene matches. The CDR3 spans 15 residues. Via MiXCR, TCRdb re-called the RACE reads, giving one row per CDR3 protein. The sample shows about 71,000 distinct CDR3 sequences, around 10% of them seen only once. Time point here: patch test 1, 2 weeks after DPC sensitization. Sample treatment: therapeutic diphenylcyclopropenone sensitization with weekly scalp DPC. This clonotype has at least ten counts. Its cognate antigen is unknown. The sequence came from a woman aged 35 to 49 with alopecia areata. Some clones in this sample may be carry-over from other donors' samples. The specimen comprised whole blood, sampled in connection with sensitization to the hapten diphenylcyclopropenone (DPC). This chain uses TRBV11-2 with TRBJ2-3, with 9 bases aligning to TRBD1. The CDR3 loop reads CASSPDRGFTDTQYF. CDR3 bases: TGTGCCAGCAGCCCGGACAGGGGATTCACAGATACGCAGTATTTT.